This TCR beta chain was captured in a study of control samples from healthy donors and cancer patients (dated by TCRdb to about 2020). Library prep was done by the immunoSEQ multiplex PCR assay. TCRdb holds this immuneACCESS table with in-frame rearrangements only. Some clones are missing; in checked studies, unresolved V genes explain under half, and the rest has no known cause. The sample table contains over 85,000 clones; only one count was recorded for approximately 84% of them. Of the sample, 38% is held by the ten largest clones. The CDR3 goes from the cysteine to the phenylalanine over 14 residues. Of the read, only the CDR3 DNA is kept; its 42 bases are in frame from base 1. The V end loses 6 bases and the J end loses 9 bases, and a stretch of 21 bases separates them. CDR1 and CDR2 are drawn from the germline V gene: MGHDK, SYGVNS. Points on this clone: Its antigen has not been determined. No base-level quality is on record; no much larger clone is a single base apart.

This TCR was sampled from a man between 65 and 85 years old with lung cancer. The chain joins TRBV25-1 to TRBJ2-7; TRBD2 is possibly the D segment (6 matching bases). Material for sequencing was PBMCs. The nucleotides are TGTGCCAGCAGGAGGGCTCGGGGGAGAGGTGGGCAGTACTTC. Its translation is CASRRARGRGGQYF.